This TCR beta chain was sequenced during a study of cytomegalovirus exposure and HLA in healthy donors. Study-wide context: One earlier analysis, a look at around 170 million T cells, found some 120 million unique TCR beta sequences.

Regarding the study as a whole: On later analysis, the bulk of CMV-associated TCR beta chains appeared to be HLA-restricted. Clonal expansion, a later analysis showed, was greater in HLA-associated TCR beta chains than in equally common others.

As concerns this clone: Its specificity is not known.

PCR used 60 Vbeta primers and 13 Jbeta primers. This table comes from immunoSEQ multiplex PCR, and its TCRdb copy is limited to in-frame clones, with some not included. Of around 180,000 clones listed, around 77% are singletons. There are 15 residues in the CDR3. Trimming at V came to 0 bases and at J to 1 base, leaving 1 base not matched to a gene. The germline gives CDR1 SGHAT, CDR2 FQNNGV. The clonotype was recovered from a man in his sixties in good health and CMV-seronegative. The sequencing sample was made of PBMCs. The chain has TRBV11-2 and TRBJ2-5; TRBD2 matches 8 bases. The CDR3 nucleotides are TGTGCCAGCAGCTTAGACGGGGGGGCCCAAGAGACCCAGTACTTC. This translates into CASSLDGGAQETQYF.